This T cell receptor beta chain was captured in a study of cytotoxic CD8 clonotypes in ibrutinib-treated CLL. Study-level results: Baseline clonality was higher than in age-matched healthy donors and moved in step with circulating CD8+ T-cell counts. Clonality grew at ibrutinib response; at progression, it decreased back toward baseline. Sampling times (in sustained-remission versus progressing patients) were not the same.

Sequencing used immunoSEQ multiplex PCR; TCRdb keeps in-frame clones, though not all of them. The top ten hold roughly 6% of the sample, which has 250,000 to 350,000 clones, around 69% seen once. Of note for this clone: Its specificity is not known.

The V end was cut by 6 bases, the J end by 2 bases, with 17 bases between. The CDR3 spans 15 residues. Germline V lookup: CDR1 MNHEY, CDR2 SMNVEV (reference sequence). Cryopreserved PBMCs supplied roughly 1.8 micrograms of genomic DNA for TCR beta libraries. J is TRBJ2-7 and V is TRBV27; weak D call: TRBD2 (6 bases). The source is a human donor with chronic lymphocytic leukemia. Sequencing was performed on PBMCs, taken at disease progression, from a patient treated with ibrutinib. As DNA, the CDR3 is TGTGCCAGCAGACGTAGCGGAGGGAGCCCCTACGAGCAGTACTTC. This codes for CASRRSGGSPYEQYF.